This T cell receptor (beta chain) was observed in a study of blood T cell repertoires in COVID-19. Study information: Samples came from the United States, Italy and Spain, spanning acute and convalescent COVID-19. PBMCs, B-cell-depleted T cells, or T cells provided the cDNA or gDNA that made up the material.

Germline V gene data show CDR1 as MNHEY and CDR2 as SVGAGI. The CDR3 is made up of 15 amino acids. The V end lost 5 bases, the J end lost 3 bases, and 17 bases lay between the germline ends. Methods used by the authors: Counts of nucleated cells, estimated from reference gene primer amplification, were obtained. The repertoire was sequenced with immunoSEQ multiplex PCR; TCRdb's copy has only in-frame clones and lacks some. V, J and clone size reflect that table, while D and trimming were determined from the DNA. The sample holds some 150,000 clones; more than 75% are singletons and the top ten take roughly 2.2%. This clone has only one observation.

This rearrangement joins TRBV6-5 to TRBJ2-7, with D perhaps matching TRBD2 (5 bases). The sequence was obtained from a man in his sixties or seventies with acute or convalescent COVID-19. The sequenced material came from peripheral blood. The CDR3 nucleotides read TGTGCCAGCAGTAAAACAGCGGCTCGGGGCTACGAGCAGTACTTC. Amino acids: CASSKTAARGYEQYF.